Listed here are 8 T cell receptor beta chains from one sample, sequenced in a study of cytomegalovirus exposure and HLA in healthy donors. PCR used 60 Vbeta primers and 13 Jbeta primers. The protocol was immunoSEQ multiplex PCR, while the TCRdb copy is restricted to in-frame clones and leaves out a portion. The repertoire consists of about 260,000 clones, with approximately 85% occurring once and the leading ten covering more than 1.5%. Sequenced sample: PBMCs. These receptors all come from a woman aged 40 to 50 in good health and CMV-seropositive.

The chain joins TRBV15 to TRBJ1-2; the D gene is possibly TRBD1 (6 bases). Trimming pared 7 bases from V and 0 bases from J, leaving 9 bases between. Germline loops: CDR1 LNHNV, CDR2 YYDKDF (reference sequence). This CDR3 has 13 amino acids. CDR3 in DNA: TGTGCCACCAAGCAGGGGACTAACTATGGCTACACCTTC. Its translation is CATKQGTNYGYTF. Complete variable domain (other parts from reference TRBV15 and TRBJ1-2): DAMVIQNPRYQVTQFGKPVTLSCSQTLNHNVMYWYQQKSSQAPKLLFHYYDKDFNNEADTPDNFQSRRPNTSFCFLDIRSPGLGDTAMYLCATKQGTNYGYTFGSGTRLTVV.

V usage is TRBV19 and J usage is TRBJ1-3; D is unresolved. Trimming stripped 6 bases from V and 0 bases from J, with 9 bases between. CDR3 length: 14 residues. Germline CDR1 LNHDA, CDR2 SQIVND (reference sequence). This chain's CDR3 is CASSGGSSGNTIYF. The DNA of the CDR3 is TGTGCCAGTAGCGGAGGGTCCTCTGGAAACACCATATATTTT.

V usage is TRBV30 and J usage is TRBJ2-6; 9 nucleotides agree with TRBD1. The V and J ends lost 1 base and 0 bases, in that order; junction bases with no gene match: 7. The germline V gene has CDR1 GTSNPN and CDR2 SVGIG (reference sequence). The CDR3 consists of 18 residues. CDR3 sequence: CAWSAGQGIFSGANVLTF. DNA for the CDR3: TGTGCCTGGAGTGCCGGACAGGGGATTTTCTCTGGGGCCAACGTCCTGACTTTC.

This chain links TRBV28 with TRBJ2-3; D may be TRBD2 (6 bases). Germline CDR1 MDHEN, CDR2 SYDVKM. The V gene lost 3 bases and the J gene lost 2 bases, with 12 bases spanning the gap. The CDR3 loop spans 15 amino acids. The CDR3 is CASSLHGGNTDTQYF. The CDR3 DNA reads as TGTGCCAGCAGTTTGCATGGGGGGAACACAGATACGCAGTATTTT.

This chain connects TRBV21-1 to TRBJ2-1; the tabulated D call, TRBD2, remains unverified against the DNA. TRBV21-1 is classified as a pseudogene. This CDR3 has 18 amino acids. CDR3 nucleotides: TGTGCCAGCAGCAAAGAATTGGCTAGCGGGAGGAAAAACAATGAGCAGTTCTTC. As protein: CASSKELASGRKNNEQFF.

This clone was observed once. The V call is TRBV4-2, the J call TRBJ1-1, with 9 bases aligning to TRBD1. V lost 0 bases and J lost 3; bases outside the gene matches: 5. The CDR3 contains 16 residues. The germline V gene encodes CDR1 LGHNA and CDR2 YNFKEQ. The CDR3 nucleotides are TGTGCCAGCAGCCAAGAAACAGGGGGCCGGGACACTGAAGCTTTCTTT. Its protein is CASSQETGGRDTEAFF.

This sequence joins TRBV4-2 and TRBJ2-7, with a weak D call TRBD1 (6 bases). The germline CDR1 and CDR2 sequences are LGHNA and YNFKEQ. V dropped 0 bases and J dropped 2 bases, with 14 bases sitting between them. The CDR3 consists of 16 residues. The CDR3 region has the DNA TGTGCCAGCAGCCAAGATAGGGGGACAAGCACCTACGAGCAGTACTTC. Translated, it gives CASSQDRGTSTYEQYF.

V is TRBV27 and J is TRBJ1-5; a weak D match, TRBD1 (6 bases). Trimming removed 5 bases from V and 7 bases from J, with 12 bases in between. The CDR3 is made up of 13 amino acids. Germline CDR1 is MNHEY and CDR2 is SMNVEV (reference sequence). This CDR3 is CASSKQGYQPQHF. The CDR3, as DNA: TGTGCCAGCAGTAAACAGGGTTACCAGCCCCAGCATTTT.